A selection of T cell receptor beta chains follows, all from one sample in a study. TCRdb re-derived calls from the 5' RACE reads in MiXCR, one entry per CDR3 protein. This sample has around 380 distinct CDR3 sequences; about 8.2% occur once, and the top ten carry roughly half. Sequenced material: effector memory T cells from blood PBMCs. The receptors derive from a male donor with HIV. Both conserved end residues are part of each CDR3. A D gene is named only where the DNA matches it firmly. Rows may omit the clone size; those that give it use once, few, many or a size class.

v_gene,d_gene,abundance,j_gene,CDR3nt,CDR3aa
TRBV7-3,NA,NA,TRBJ2-6,TGTGCCAGCAGCTTAAGGCACTCTGGGGCCAACGTCCTGACTTTC,CASSLRHSGANVLTF
TRBV2,TRBD2,NA,TRBJ2-7,TGTGCCAGCAGTGTAAGCGGGACTAGCTACGAGCAGTACTTC,CASSVSGTSYEQYF
TRBV2,NA,NA,TRBJ1-1,TGTGCCAGCAGTTCGCAGGGGACTCGTACGAACACTGAAGCTTTCTTT,CASSSQGTRTNTEAFF
TRBV7-9,NA,NA,TRBJ1-3,TGTGCCAGCACCCTGGACAATCCGCGAAACACCATATATTTT,CASTLDNPRNTIYF
TRBV29-1,TRBD1,NA,TRBJ1-2,TGCAGCGCAGAGACAGGGGGCGACTATGGCTACACCTTC,CSAETGGDYGYTF
TRBV12-3/TRBV12-4,TRBD1,once,TRBJ2-7,TGTGCCAGCAGCTCCAAAATCTTGGGACAGGGGCCCCACGAGCAGTACTTC,CASSSKILGQGPHEQYF
TRBV28,NA,few,TRBJ1-5,TGTGCCAGCAGCCTTGGTTGGGATCAGCCCCAGCATTTT,CASSLGWDQPQHF
TRBV30,NA,few,TRBJ2-7,TGTGCCTGGAGTATCGGAGGGGAGACCTACGAGCAGTACTTC,CAWSIGGETYEQYF
TRBV6-5,NA,few,TRBJ1-3,TGTGCCAGCAGTTACTCGTTAACGGACGGAAACACCATATATTTT,CASSYSLTDGNTIYF
TRBV6-5,NA,hyperexpanded,TRBJ1-5,TGTGCCAGCAGTTACTCGGGGGATCAGCCCCAGCATTTT,CASSYSGDQPQHF
TRBV4-1,NA,NA,TRBJ1-2,TGCGCCAGCAGCCAAGAGGGATTTGGCTACACCTTC,CASSQEGFGYTF
TRBV6-1,NA,few,TRBJ2-4,TGTGCCAGCAGCTGGGAGGGGGTGGGAAACATTCAGTACTTC,CASSWEGVGNIQYF
TRBV30,NA,large,TRBJ1-4,TGTGCCTGGAGTGTAGGGGCCGGAGGTAATGAAAAACTGTTTTTT,CAWSVGAGGNEKLFF
TRBV10-3,TRBD1,few,TRBJ1-3,TGTGCCATCAGAATAACTGGACAGGGAGGAAACACCATATATTTT,CAIRITGQGGNTIYF
TRBV6-1,TRBD1,NA,TRBJ1-3,TGTGCCAGCAGTGCTCCCCTCAGGGGGCGAGGAGCTGGAAACACCATATATTTT,CASSAPLRGRGAGNTIYF
TRBV5-6,NA,NA,TRBJ1-2,TGTGCCAGCAGCTTAGAGGGTACCTATGGCTACACCTTC,CASSLEGTYGYTF
TRBV2,NA,few,TRBJ2-7,TGTGCCAGCAGTGGGCTGGTGTCCTACGAGCAGTACTTC,CASSGLVSYEQYF
TRBV20-1,NA,NA,TRBJ2-7,TGCAGTGCTAGAGCCCCTAAGGGGTCCTACGAGCAGTACTTC,CSARAPKGSYEQYF
TRBV28,NA,large,TRBJ2-7,TGTGCCAGCAGTTCACTCCACGAGCAGTACTTC,CASSSLHEQYF
TRBV4-1,TRBD2,NA,TRBJ2-5,TGCGCCAGCAGCCAAGGACTAGCGGCCCAAGAGACCCAGTACTTC,CASSQGLAAQETQYF
TRBV7-3,TRBD2,NA,TRBJ2-1,TGTGCCAGCAGCTTAAAGGAGGGCGGGGGGACGAATGAGCAGTTCTTC,CASSLKEGGGTNEQFF
TRBV15,NA,NA,TRBJ1-5,TGTGCCACCAGCAGAGACACCTCGGGTTATAGCAATCAGCCCCAGCATTTT,CATSRDTSGYSNQPQHF
TRBV15,NA,NA,TRBJ1-4,TGTGCCACCAGCAGTTCGTACCAGAATGAAAAACTGTTTTTT,CATSSSYQNEKLFF
TRBV5-1,NA,large,TRBJ2-2,TGCGCCAGCAGCTTGGCTGGGGAGCTGTTTTTT,CASSLAGELFF
TRBV4-1,TRBD1,NA,TRBJ1-5,TGCGCCAGCAGCCAACTTTTCGACAGGGATAGCAATCAGCCCCAGCATTTT,CASSQLFDRDSNQPQHF
TRBV20-1,NA,few,TRBJ1-5,TGCAGTGCTAGCAACAGGAATCAGCCCCAGCATTTT,CSASNRNQPQHF